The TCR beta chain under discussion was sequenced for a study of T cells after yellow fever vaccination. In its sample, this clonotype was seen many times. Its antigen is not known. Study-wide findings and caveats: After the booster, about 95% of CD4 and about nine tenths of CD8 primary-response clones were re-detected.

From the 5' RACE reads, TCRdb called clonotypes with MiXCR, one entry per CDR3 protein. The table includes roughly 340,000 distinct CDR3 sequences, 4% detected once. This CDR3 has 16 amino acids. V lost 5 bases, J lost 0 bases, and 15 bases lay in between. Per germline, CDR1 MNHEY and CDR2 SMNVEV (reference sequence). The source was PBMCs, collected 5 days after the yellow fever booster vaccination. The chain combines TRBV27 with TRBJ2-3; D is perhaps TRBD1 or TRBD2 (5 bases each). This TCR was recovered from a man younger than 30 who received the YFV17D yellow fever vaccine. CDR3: CASSRRDPSSTDTQYF. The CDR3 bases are TGTGCCAGCAGTCGCCGGGACCCCTCTAGCACAGATACGCAGTATTTT.